The present T cell receptor (beta chain) was sequenced within a study of control samples from healthy donors and cancer patients. Using immunoSEQ multiplex PCR, the repertoire was profiled, and TCRdb retains in-frame clones only, with some absent. The sample lists about 170,000 clones; 90% to 95% were seen once. The CDR3 contains 15 residues. V was shortened by 5 bases and J by 3 bases, with 17 bases between the two germline ends. Germline CDR1 is SEHNR and CDR2 is FQNEAQ (reference sequence). The TCR comes from a woman under 30 in good health. The rearrangement joins TRBV7-9 to TRBJ2-7; possibly TRBD1 or TRBD2 for D (5 bases each). The specimen was blood. DNA of the CDR3: TGTGCCAGCAGCCCCCTGAGGGGTCCCCTCTACGAGCAGTACTTC. Protein: CASSPLRGPLYEQYF.